These 15 T cell receptor beta chains were sequenced from one sample in a study of blood T cell repertoires in COVID-19. Clones were sequenced by immunoSEQ multiplex PCR, and TCRdb holds only the in-frame ones, with some missing. Found here are about 250,000 clones, 85% to 90% of them singletons; the top ten hold about 1.6%. The sequenced sample was PBMCs or T cells enriched from blood (not recorded which). All receptors derive from a man aged 40-50 years who had recovered from COVID-19.

This clone was seen more than once but under ten times. The chain combines TRBV6-5 with TRBJ1-2, with a weak D call TRBD1 (6 bases). Between the trimmed V and J ends, which lost 5 bases and 6 bases, there was a span of 13 bases. This CDR3 is 13 amino acids long. Germline V gives CDR1 MNHEY, CDR2 SVGAGI. CDR3 amino acids: CASSRTEVNGYTF. For the CDR3, the DNA is TGTGCCAGCAGTCGGACAGAAGTGAATGGCTACACCTTC.

The J gene is TRBJ2-7, the V gene TRBV18, with D perhaps matching TRBD1 (5 bases). V shed 4 bases and J shed 5 bases, with 15 bases lying between them. Germline V gives CDR1 KGHSH, CDR2 LQKENI. The CDR3 covers 14 residues. CDR3 nucleotides: TGTGCCAGCTCACTGACCGGGCAAGGGGACGAGCAGTACTTC. It yields the protein CASSLTGQGDEQYF.

This chain joins TRBV6-5 and TRBJ2-3; D is uncertain. Trimming took 6 bases from V and 4 from J, leaving 11 bases between them. Germline CDR1 reads MNHEY; CDR2 reads SVGAGI. The CDR3 runs to 13 residues. This CDR3 reads CASSRSEADTQYF. CDR3 nucleotides: TGTGCCAGCAGCCGAAGTGAGGCAGATACGCAGTATTTT.

This clone was counted once. This chain connects TRBV11-1 to TRBJ2-5; tentative D call: TRBD1 (5 bases). Germline assignment: CDR1 SGHAT and CDR2 FQDESV (reference sequence). V shed 5 bases and J shed 9 bases, with 19 bases lying between them. This CDR3 is 14 amino acids long. The CDR3 DNA sequence: TGTGCCAGCAGCGGGGCCGCCCTCACGATGGCCCAGTACTTC. It translates to CASSGAALTMAQYF.

The chain links TRBV29-1 to TRBJ2-7; 7 nucleotides match TRBD2. This CDR3 is 15 amino acids long. J gave up 4 bases and V 1 base, and 10 bases lay outside the gene matches. In germline, CDR1 is SQVTM, CDR2 ANQGSEA. Written as DNA, the CDR3 is TGCAGCGTTGAAGGTGGTGGACTAGAGGAGTACGAGCAGTACTTC. Protein sequence: CSVEGGGLEEYEQYF.

This clone is a singleton in its sample. J is TRBJ1-5 and V is TRBV10-1, with D maybe TRBD1 (6 bases). The CDR3 is 15 amino acids. Trimming shortened V by 4 bases and J by 9 bases, and 19 bases separated the two germline ends. CDR1 WNHNN and CDR2 SYGVQD come from the germline V gene (reference sequence). The CDR3 DNA reads TGCGCCAGCAGTGGTGTACCGGACAGTTTCCGGCCCCAGCATTTT. Translating it yields CASSGVPDSFRPQHF.

CDR3: CASSQGRTSGASSYNEQFF. The CDR3, as DNA: TGCGCCAGCAGCCAAGGCAGGACTAGCGGGGCTAGCTCCTACAATGAGCAGTTCTTC. V usage is TRBV4-1 and J usage is TRBJ2-1; 12 positions agree with TRBD2. The ends lost 1 base at V and 0 bases at J; junction bases unmatched: 7. The length of the CDR3 is 19 residues. Germline V CDR1 and CDR2: MGHRA, YSYEKL.

V and J are TRBV6-5 and TRBJ2-2; TRBD2 might be the D (6 bases). The CDR3 is 16 residues long. The V gene lost 1 base and the J gene lost 3 bases, with 12 bases spanning the gap. CDR1 and CDR2 (germline): MNHEY, SVGAGI. CDR3 DNA: TGTGCCAGCAGTTACTACGGGGGAACGGACACCGGGGAGCTGTTTTTT. This encodes CASSYYGGTDTGELFF.

V gene TRBV6-1 combines with J gene TRBJ1-6; the D is unclear. The CDR3 covers 12 residues. The germline V and J ends were trimmed by 3 bases and 16 bases, with 13 bases remaining between them. Germline assignment: CDR1 MNHNS and CDR2 SASEGT. CDR3 coding DNA: TGTGCCAGCAGTGACCTAGGCATGGCACTCCACTTT. Translating it yields CASSDLGMALHF.

The J gene is TRBJ2-1, the V gene TRBV10-3, with 8 bases that match TRBD2. This CDR3 region has 15 residues. Germline CDR1 and CDR2: ENHRY and SYGVKD. J gave up 6 bases and V 4 bases, and 8 bases lay outside the gene matches. The chain's CDR3 is CAISGGAGGPNEQFF. In nucleotides, the CDR3 is TGTGCCATCAGTGGGGGGGCGGGGGGCCCCAATGAGCAGTTCTTC.

The chain links TRBV23-1 to TRBJ2-2, with D unresolved. TRBV23-1 is treated as an ORF (open reading frame) with a function not yet certain. The CDR3 covers 16 residues. V lost 9 bases to trimming and J lost 2 bases, with 19 bases between them. DNA for the CDR3: TGCGCCAGTTCCCCCCCAGCGTGTCTTAACACCGGGGAGCTGTTTTTT. Encoded protein: CASSPPACLNTGELFF.

The chain is built from TRBV30 and TRBJ2-1, with a possible D match to TRBD2 (5 bases). V lost 4 bases and J 5 bases, leaving 12 bases between the germline ends. CDR3 size: 13 residues. CDR1 is GTSNPN and CDR2 is SVGIG in the germline V gene (reference sequence). CDR3 amino acids: CAWTFSADNEQFF. CDR3 nucleotide sequence: TGTGCCTGGACTTTCTCAGCGGACAATGAGCAGTTCTTC.

This chain connects TRBV7-9 to TRBJ1-1; D remains ambiguous. CDR3 size: 13 residues. Germline lookup yields CDR1 SEHNR and CDR2 FQNEAQ (reference sequence). Deletions cut 2 bases from V and 9 bases from J, with 13 bases between. The CDR3 region has the DNA TGTGCCAGCAGCTTACTAACAGCGGATAAAGCTTTCTTT. This sequence encodes CASSLLTADKAFF. The full variable domain, with the rest looked up from reference TRBV7-9 and TRBJ1-1, is DTGVSQNPRHKITKRGQNVTFRCDPISEHNRLYWYRQTLGQGPEFLTYFQNEAQLEKSRLLSDRFSAERPKGSFSTLEIQRTEQGDSAMYLCASSLLTADKAFFGQGTRLTVV.

This chain connects TRBV19 to TRBJ2-2; tentatively, D is TRBD1 (6 bases). The germline V gene has CDR1 LNHDA and CDR2 SQIVND (reference sequence). This CDR3 is built from 15 residues. Trimming took 2 bases from V and 5 from J, leaving 12 bases between them. CDR3 DNA: TGTGCCAGTAGTATAAGGGGGAGCGAGACCGGGGAGCTGTTTTTT. Translation gives CASSIRGSETGELFF.

CDR3 sequence (DNA): TGTGCCAGCAGGTCACTAGGGTACTACGAGCAGTACTTC. It is translated as CASRSLGYYEQYF. This chain connects TRBV2 to TRBJ2-7; possible D gene TRBD2, 5 bases. The V end lost 6 bases, the J end lost 3 bases, and 12 bases lay between the germline ends. Germline values: CDR1 SNHLY, CDR2 FYNNEI. This CDR3 contains 13 residues. Drawing the rest from reference TRBV2 and TRBJ2-7, the complete variable domain is EPEVTQTPSHQVTQMGQEVILRCVPISNHLYFYWYRQILGQKVEFLVSFYNNEISEKSEIFDDQFSVERPDGSNFTLKIRSTKLEDSAMYFCASRSLGYYEQYFGPGTRLTVT.